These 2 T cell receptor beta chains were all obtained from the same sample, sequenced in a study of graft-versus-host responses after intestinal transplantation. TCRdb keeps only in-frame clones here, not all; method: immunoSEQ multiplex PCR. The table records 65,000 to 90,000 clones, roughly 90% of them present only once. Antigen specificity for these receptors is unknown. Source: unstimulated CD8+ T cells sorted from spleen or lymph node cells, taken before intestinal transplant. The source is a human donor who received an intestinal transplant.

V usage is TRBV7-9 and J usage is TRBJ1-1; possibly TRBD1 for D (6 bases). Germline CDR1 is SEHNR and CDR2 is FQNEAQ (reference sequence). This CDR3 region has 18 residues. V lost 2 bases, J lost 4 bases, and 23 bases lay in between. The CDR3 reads CASSLSSYLTTGTTEAFF. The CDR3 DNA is TGTGCCAGCAGCTTAAGTTCTTATCTAACAACAGGGACCACTGAAGCTTTCTTT.

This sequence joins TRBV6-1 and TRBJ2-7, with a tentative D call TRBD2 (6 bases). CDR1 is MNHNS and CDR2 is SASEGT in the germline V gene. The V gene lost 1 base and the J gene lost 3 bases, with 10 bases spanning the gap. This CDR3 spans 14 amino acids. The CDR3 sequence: CASSEGGDFYEQYF. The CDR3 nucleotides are TGTGCCAGCAGTGAAGGCGGGGACTTCTACGAGCAGTACTTC.